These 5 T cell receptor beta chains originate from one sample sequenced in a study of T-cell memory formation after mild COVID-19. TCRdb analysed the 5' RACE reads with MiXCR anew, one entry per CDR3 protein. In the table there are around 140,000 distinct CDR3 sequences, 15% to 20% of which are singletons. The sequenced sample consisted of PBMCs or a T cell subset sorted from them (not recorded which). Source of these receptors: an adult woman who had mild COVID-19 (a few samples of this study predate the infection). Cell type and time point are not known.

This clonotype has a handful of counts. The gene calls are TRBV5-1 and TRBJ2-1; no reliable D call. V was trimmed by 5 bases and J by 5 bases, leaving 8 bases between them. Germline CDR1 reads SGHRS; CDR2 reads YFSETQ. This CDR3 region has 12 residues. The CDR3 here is CASRPGHNEQFF. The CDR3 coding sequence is TGCGCCAGCAGACCCGGACACAATGAGCAGTTCTTC.

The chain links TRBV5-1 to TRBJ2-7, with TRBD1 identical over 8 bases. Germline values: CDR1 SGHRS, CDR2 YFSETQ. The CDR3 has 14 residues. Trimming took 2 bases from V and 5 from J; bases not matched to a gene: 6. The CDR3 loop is CASSLQGVGHEQYF. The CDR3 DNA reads TGCGCCAGCAGCTTACAGGGGGTGGGCCACGAGCAGTACTTC.

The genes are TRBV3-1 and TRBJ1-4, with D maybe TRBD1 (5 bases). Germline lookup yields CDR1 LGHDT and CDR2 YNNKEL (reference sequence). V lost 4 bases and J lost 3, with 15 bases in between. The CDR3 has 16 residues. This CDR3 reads CASSPFFGGANEKLFF. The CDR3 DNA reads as TGTGCCAGCAGCCCCTTTTTCGGGGGTGCTAATGAAAAACTGTTTTTT.

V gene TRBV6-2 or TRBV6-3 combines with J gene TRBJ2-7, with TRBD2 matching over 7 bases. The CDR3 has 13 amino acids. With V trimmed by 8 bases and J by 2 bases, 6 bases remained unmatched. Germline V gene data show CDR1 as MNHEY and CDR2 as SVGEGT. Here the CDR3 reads CASGGRRTYEQYF. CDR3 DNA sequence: TGTGCCAGCGGCGGGAGAAGGACCTACGAGCAGTACTTC.

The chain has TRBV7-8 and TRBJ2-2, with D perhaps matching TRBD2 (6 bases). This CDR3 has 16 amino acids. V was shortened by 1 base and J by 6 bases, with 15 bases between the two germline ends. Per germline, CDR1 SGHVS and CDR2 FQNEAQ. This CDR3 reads CASSLGPAGVAGELFF. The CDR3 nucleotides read TGTGCCAGCAGCTTAGGCCCAGCGGGTGTTGCCGGGGAGCTGTTTTTT.